One T cell receptor beta chain is described in this entry. This entry belongs to a study of shared clonotypes between healthy human individuals. Some clones are missing from TCRdb's copy, which holds only in-frame ones; the method was immunoSEQ multiplex PCR. The data contain about 1 million clones, 65% to 80% of them singletons. From germline, CDR1 is SGHRS and CDR2 YFSETQ. Trimming removed 0 bases from V and 3 bases from J; junction bases left unmatched: 8. This CDR3 contains 17 residues. The receptor was isolated from a young man in good health. Sequenced sample: memory CD4+ T cells sorted from blood. Subset of the sample: CD45RA-negative fraction. This rearrangement joins TRBV5-1 to TRBJ1-4, with 7 nucleotides matching TRBD1. CDR3 region: CASSLDPTGTANEKLFF. CDR3 nucleotide sequence: TGCGCCAGCAGCTTGGATCCTACCGGGACAGCTAATGAAAAACTGTTTTTT.